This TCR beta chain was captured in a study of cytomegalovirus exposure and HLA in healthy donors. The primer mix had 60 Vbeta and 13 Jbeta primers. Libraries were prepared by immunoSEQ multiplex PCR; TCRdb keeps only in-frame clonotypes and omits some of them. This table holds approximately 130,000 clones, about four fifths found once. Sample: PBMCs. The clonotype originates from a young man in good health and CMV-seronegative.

CDR3: CAISESGGALDNEQFF. CDR3 nucleotide sequence: TGTGCCATCAGTGAGTCCGGGGGGGCTCTCGACAATGAGCAGTTCTTC. V is TRBV10-3 and J is TRBJ2-1, with 8 bases lining up with TRBD2. Trimming at V came to 0 bases and at J to 5 bases, leaving 6 bases not matched to a gene. The CDR3 is made up of 16 amino acids. Germline CDR1 is ENHRY and CDR2 is SYGVKD.